One TCR beta chain is described in this entry. The record originates from a study of CD8 T cells in Susac syndrome. Random hexamers primed reverse transcription of about 0.45 to 1 ug RNA. One entry per CDR3 protein results from TCRdb running MiXCR on the immunoSEQ multiplex PCR reads. The data show 95,000 to 150,000 distinct CDR3 sequences, about 94% seen once. Germline CDR1 and CDR2: DFQATT and SNEGSKA (reference sequence). V was trimmed by 3 bases and J by 3 bases, leaving 12 bases between them. This CDR3 has 14 amino acids. Source material: CD8+ T cells from PBMCs. V and J are TRBV20-1 and TRBJ1-5, with D maybe TRBD1 (5 bases). This TCR came from a human donor with Susac syndrome. CDR3 bases: TGCAGTGCTAGCCCAGGGCTTTCCAATCAGCCCCAGCATTTT. Protein product: CSASPGLSNQPQHF.